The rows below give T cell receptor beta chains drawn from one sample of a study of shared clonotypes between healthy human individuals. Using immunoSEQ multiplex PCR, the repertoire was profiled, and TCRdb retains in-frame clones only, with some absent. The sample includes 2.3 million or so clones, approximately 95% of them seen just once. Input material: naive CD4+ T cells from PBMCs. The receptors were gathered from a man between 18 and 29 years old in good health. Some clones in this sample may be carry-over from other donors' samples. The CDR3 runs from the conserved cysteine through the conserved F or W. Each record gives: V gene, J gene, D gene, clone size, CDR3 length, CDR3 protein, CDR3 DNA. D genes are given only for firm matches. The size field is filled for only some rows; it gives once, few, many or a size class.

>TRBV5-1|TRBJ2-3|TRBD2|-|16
CASSRTLAGGPDTQYF
TGCGCCAGCAGCCGGACCCTAGCGGGAGGCCCAGATACGCAGTATTTT
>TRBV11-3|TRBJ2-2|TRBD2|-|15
CASSPRGGDTGELFF
TGTGCCAGCAGCCCCCGGGGGGGCGACACCGGGGAGCTGTTTTTT
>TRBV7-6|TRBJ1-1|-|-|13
CASSRRGGDEAFF
TGTGCCAGCAGCCGCCGGGGGGGCGATGAAGCTTTCTTT
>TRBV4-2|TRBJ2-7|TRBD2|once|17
CASSLGLAGGLSYEQYF
TGTGCCAGCAGCCTAGGACTAGCGGGAGGGCTATCCTACGAGCAGTACTTC
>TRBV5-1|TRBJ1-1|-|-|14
CASSPQEPTLNAFF
TGCGCCAGCAGCCCACAGGAACCTACACTGAACGCTTTCTTT
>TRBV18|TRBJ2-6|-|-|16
CASSPVNAPGANVLTF
TGTGCCAGCTCACCAGTGAACGCTCCTGGGGCCAACGTCCTGACTTTC
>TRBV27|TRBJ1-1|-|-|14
CASSSATQGAEAFF
TGTGCCAGCAGTTCAGCCACCCAAGGCGCTGAAGCTTTCTTT
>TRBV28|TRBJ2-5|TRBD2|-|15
CASSSPRGWEETQYF
TGTGCCAGCAGTTCCCCGCGGGGGTGGGAAGAGACCCAGTACTTC
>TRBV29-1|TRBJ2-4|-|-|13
CSVESGSKNIQYF
TGCAGCGTTGAATCCGGGAGCAAAAACATTCAGTACTTC
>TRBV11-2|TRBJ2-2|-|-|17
CASSLGPRGPNTGELFF
TGTGCCAGCAGCTTAGGGCCCAGGGGACCGAACACCGGGGAGCTGTTTTTT
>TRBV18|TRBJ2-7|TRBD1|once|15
CASSPRRQGFYEQYF
TGTGCCAGCTCACCACGACGACAGGGGTTCTACGAGCAGTACTTC
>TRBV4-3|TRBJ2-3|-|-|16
CASSLGVYSSTDTQYF
TGCGCCAGCAGCCTGGGGGTGTATTCTAGCACAGATACGCAGTATTTT
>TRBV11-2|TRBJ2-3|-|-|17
CASSLDRRTAYTDTQYF
TGTGCCAGCAGCTTAGATCGACGGACAGCCTACACAGATACGCAGTATTTT
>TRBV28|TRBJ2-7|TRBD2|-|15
CASSFMGRESYEQYF
TGTGCCAGCAGTTTCATGGGGAGGGAATCCTACGAGCAGTACTTC
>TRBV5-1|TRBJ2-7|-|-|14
CASSLIPGADEQYF
TGCGCCAGCAGCCTAATCCCTGGGGCGGACGAGCAGTACTTC
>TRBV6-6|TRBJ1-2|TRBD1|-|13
CASRNQGEGGYTF
TGTGCCAGCAGGAACCAGGGGGAAGGGGGCTACACCTTC
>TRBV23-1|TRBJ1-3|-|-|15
CAGGVDRNSGNTIYF
TGCGCCGGGGGGGTAGACAGGAACTCTGGAAACACCATATATTTT
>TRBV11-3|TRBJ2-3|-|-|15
CASSRGGSAPDTQYF
TGTGCCAGCAGCCGTGGGGGCAGTGCTCCAGATACGCAGTATTTT
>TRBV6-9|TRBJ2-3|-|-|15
CAGGRGLPLTDTQYF
TGTGCCGGAGGCAGGGGACTCCCCCTCACAGATACGCAGTATTTT
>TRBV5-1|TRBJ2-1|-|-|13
CASSKDPTGEQFF
TGCGCCAGCAGCAAGGACCCCACGGGGGAGCAGTTCTTC
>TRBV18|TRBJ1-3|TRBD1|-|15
CASSRQGSAGNTIYF
TGTGCCAGCTCACGACAGGGAAGCGCTGGAAACACCATATATTTT
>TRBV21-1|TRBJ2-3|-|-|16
CASRTFERETTDTQYF
TGTGCCAGCAGAACATTTGAGCGGGAGACAACAGATACGCAGTATTTT